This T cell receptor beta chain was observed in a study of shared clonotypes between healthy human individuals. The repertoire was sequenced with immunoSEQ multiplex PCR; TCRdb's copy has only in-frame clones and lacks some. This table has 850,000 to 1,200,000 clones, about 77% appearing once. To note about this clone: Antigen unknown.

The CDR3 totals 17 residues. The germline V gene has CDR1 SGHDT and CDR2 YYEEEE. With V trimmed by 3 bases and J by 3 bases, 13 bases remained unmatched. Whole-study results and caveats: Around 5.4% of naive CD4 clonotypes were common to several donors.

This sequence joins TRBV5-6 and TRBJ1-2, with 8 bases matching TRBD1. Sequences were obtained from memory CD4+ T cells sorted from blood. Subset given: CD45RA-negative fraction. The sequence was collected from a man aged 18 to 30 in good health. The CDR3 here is CASSSPSWAGGDYGYTF. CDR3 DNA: TGTGCCAGCAGCTCGCCCTCTTGGGCAGGGGGCGACTATGGCTACACCTTC.